This is a list of T cell receptor beta chains from one sample in a study of blood T cell repertoires in COVID-19. The table came from immunoSEQ multiplex PCR; TCRdb's copy has only in-frame clones and leaves some out. The sample yields approximately 380,000 clones, approximately 89% seen once. The sample was PBMCs or T cells enriched from blood (not recorded which). These TCRs come from a woman in her forties who had been exposed to COVID-19. The CDR3 runs from the conserved cysteine through the conserved F or W. The D gene is left open where the match is weak. The size field is filled for only some rows; it gives once, few, many or a size class.

D gene | clone size | J gene | V gene | CDR3 protein | CDR3 DNA
- | - | TRBJ1-3 | TRBV25-1 | CASSDRVWGGNTIYF | TGTGCCAGCAGTGATAGGGTCTGGGGCGGAAACACCATATATTTT
- | - | TRBJ2-3 | TRBV24-1 | CATSDRVSTDTQYF | TGTGCCACCAGTGACAGGGTCAGCACAGATACGCAGTATTTT
- | - | TRBJ2-5 | TRBV5-5 | CASSLVVGGGETQYF | TGTGCCAGCAGCTTGGTTGTGGGGGGAGGAGAGACCCAGTACTTC
- | - | TRBJ1-5 | TRBV2 | CASRRQATSNQPQHF | TGTGCCAGCAGACGACAGGCGACTAGCAATCAGCCCCAGCATTTT
- | - | TRBJ2-5 | TRBV11-3 | CASSLWGRQETQYF | TGTGCCAGCAGCTTATGGGGCAGGCAAGAGACCCAGTACTTC
- | - | TRBJ1-1 | TRBV6-1 | CASSEAGVILGRAEAFF | TGTGCCAGCAGTGAGGCAGGGGTCATATTGGGGAGAGCTGAAGCTTTCTTT
TRBD2 | - | TRBJ2-2 | TRBV7-9 | CASRPGLAGLGELFF | TGTGCCAGCAGACCGGGACTAGCGGGGCTCGGGGAGCTGTTTTTT
- | - | TRBJ1-1 | TRBV7-8 | CASSFSAPETVNTEAFF | TGTGCCAGCAGCTTTTCGGCCCCGGAGACGGTGAACACTGAAGCTTTCTTT
- | - | TRBJ1-3 | TRBV5-6 | CASSLPRRGNTIYF | TGTGCCAGCAGCTTGCCTCGTCGGGGAAACACCATATATTTT
- | - | TRBJ1-4 | TRBV29-1 | CSAGRNEKLFF | TGCAGCGCGGGACGGAATGAAAAACTGTTTTTT
- | - | TRBJ2-5 | TRBV2 | CASSEAGIGTQYF | TGTGCCAGCAGTGAGGCCGGGATAGGGACCCAGTACTTC
TRBD1 | - | TRBJ2-1 | TRBV6-2/TRBV6-3 | CASSARQGAYNEQFF | TGTGCCAGCAGTGCCCGACAGGGGGCCTACAATGAGCAGTTCTTC
- | - | TRBJ1-1 | TRBV2 | CATFAGRATEAFF | TGTGCCACCTTCGCAGGGAGGGCGACTGAAGCTTTCTTT
- | - | TRBJ1-1 | TRBV12-3/TRBV12-4 | CASSSGHLAFF | TGTGCCAGCAGCTCAGGGCACTTGGCTTTCTTT
TRBD1 | - | TRBJ1-6 | TRBV16 | CASKDRGSSYNSPLHF | TGTGCCAGCAAAGACAGGGGGAGCTCCTATAATTCACCCCTCCACTTT
TRBD1 | - | TRBJ1-6 | TRBV19 | CASSTMGQWSPLHF | TGTGCCAGTAGTACCATGGGACAGTGGTCACCCCTCCACTTT
- | - | TRBJ1-1 | TRBV14 | CASSQGPRTANTEAFF | TGTGCCAGCAGCCAAGGCCCTCGGACAGCGAACACTGAAGCTTTCTTT
- | - | TRBJ2-5 | TRBV15 | CATSPGRSSGVDQYF | TGTGCCACCAGCCCTGGGAGATCCTCCGGGGTTGACCAGTACTTC
- | - | TRBJ2-1 | TRBV6-2/TRBV6-3 | CASSTSVRGQFF | TGTGCCAGCAGCACCTCCGTAAGGGGGCAGTTCTTC
- | - | TRBJ1-1 | TRBV19 | CASSMEMNTEAFF | TGTGCCAGTAGTATGGAGATGAACACTGAAGCTTTCTTT
TRBD1 | - | TRBJ1-2 | TRBV28 | CASSFPGGAGYGYTF | TGTGCCAGCAGTTTCCCAGGGGGCGCGGGCTATGGCTACACCTTC
TRBD2 | - | TRBJ2-6 | TRBV30 | CAWSVGLASGRYTGANVLTF | TGTGCCTGGAGTGTCGGCTTGGCTAGCGGGAGGTATACTGGGGCCAACGTCCTGACTTTC
- | - | TRBJ1-1 | TRBV7-2 | CASSLAGTQNTEAFF | TGTGCCAGCAGCTTAGCCGGGACACAGAACACTGAAGCTTTCTTT
TRBD1 | - | TRBJ1-1 | TRBV5-6 | CASSLEWTGGEAFF | TGTGCCAGCAGCTTGGAATGGACAGGCGGGGAAGCTTTCTTT
TRBD2 | - | TRBJ2-2 | TRBV5-1 | CASSPGLAGGPLELFF | TGCGCCAGCAGCCCGGGACTAGCGGGAGGGCCACTGGAGCTGTTTTTT
- | - | TRBJ2-1 | TRBV7-7 | CASSQGGDYNEQFF | TGTGCTAGCAGCCAAGGCGGAGACTACAATGAGCAGTTCTTC
- | - | TRBJ1-5 | TRBV19 | CASSIGQDRLGSNQPQHF | TGTGCCAGTAGTATAGGACAGGATCGGTTAGGGAGCAATCAGCCCCAGCATTTT
- | - | TRBJ1-2 | TRBV6-5 | CASSYQGGSGNYGYTF | TGTGCCAGCAGTTATCAGGGAGGGAGTGGTAACTATGGCTACACCTTC
- | - | TRBJ1-6 | TRBV12-5 | CASGLVLGRAEYNSPLHF | TGTGCTAGTGGTTTGGTACTCGGGAGGGCTGAGTATAATTCACCCCTCCACTTT
TRBD2 | - | TRBJ2-3 | TRBV7-2 | CASSPTGTSGRDTQYF | TGTGCCAGCAGCCCGACCGGGACTAGCGGGAGGGATACGCAGTATTTT
- | - | TRBJ1-3 | TRBV5-1 | CASSLGSSSGNTIYF | TGCGCCAGCAGCTTGGGATCGAGCTCTGGAAACACCATATATTTT
TRBD1 | - | TRBJ1-5 | TRBV5-6 | CASSLRRTGFIQPQHF | TGTGCCAGCAGCTTAAGGCGGACAGGGTTTATTCAGCCCCAGCATTTT
TRBD1 | - | TRBJ2-3 | TRBV29-1 | CSAGQGATDTQYF | TGCAGCGCTGGACAGGGGGCTACAGATACGCAGTATTTT
TRBD2 | - | TRBJ2-7 | TRBV4-2 | CASSQALTLAGGNEQYF | TGTGCCAGCAGCCAAGCCCTCACTCTAGCGGGGGGCAACGAGCAGTACTTC
TRBD2 | - | TRBJ2-5 | TRBV7-7 | CASSKAGGHVQETQYF | TGTGCTAGCAGCAAAGCGGGGGGACACGTCCAAGAGACCCAGTACTTC
TRBD1 | - | TRBJ1-4 | TRBV4-1 | CASSVGTEYSGKLFF | TGCGCCAGCAGCGTCGGGACAGAGTACTCCGGAAAACTGTTTTTT
- | - | TRBJ2-5 | TRBV28 | CASRSARGETQYF | TGTGCCAGCAGGTCGGCCAGAGGAGAGACCCAGTACTTC
TRBD2 | - | TRBJ2-3 | TRBV5-6 | CASSSLAGASTDTQYF | TGTGCCAGCAGCTCGCTAGCGGGCGCTAGCACAGATACGCAGTATTTT
TRBD1 | - | TRBJ1-6 | TRBV2 | CASRGTERSPLHF | TGTGCCAGCCGCGGGACAGAACGATCACCCCTCCACTTT
- | - | TRBJ2-3 | TRBV3-1/TRBV3-2 | CASSQYTDTQYF | TGTGCCAGCAGCCAATACACAGATACGCAGTATTTT
- | - | TRBJ2-6 | TRBV9 | CASSVNLGPPGANVLTF | TGTGCCAGCAGCGTAAATTTGGGGCCCCCTGGGGCCAACGTCCTGACTTTC
- | - | TRBJ2-5 | TRBV7-2 | CASSPRHVQETQYF | TGTGCCAGCAGCCCCCGACACGTCCAAGAGACCCAGTACTTC
TRBD1 | - | TRBJ1-2 | TRBV5-6 | CASSTGQGSYTF | TGTGCCAGCAGCACAGGACAGGGGTCCTACACCTTC
- | - | TRBJ2-3 | TRBV27 | CASSRQGGGTDTQYF | TGTGCCAGCAGCCGGCAGGGTGGTGGGACAGATACGCAGTATTTT
- | few | TRBJ1-5 | TRBV12-1 | CASSLLTGQGLGQPQHF | TGTGCCAGCAGCTTATTAACGGGACAGGGGTTAGGGCAGCCCCAGCATTTT
TRBD1 | - | TRBJ2-7 | TRBV30 | CAQNRGRYEQYF | TGTGCCCAAAACAGGGGTAGGTACGAGCAGTACTTC
TRBD2 | - | TRBJ2-3 | TRBV6-5 | CASSYSSGGSTDTQYF | TGTGCCAGCAGTTACTCGAGCGGGGGTTCCACAGATACGCAGTATTTT
- | - | TRBJ2-1 | TRBV12-5 | CASGWQGYEQFF | TGTGCTAGTGGTTGGCAGGGGTATGAGCAGTTCTTC
- | - | TRBJ2-1 | TRBV7-2 | CASSLVLGREQFF | TGTGCCAGCAGCTTAGTATTGGGGCGAGAGCAGTTCTTC
TRBD2 | - | TRBJ2-4 | TRBV5-4 | CASSLGEGNIQYF | TGTGCCAGCAGCTTGGGGGAGGGAAACATTCAGTACTTC
TRBD1 | - | TRBJ2-5 | TRBV24-1 | CATSPGRTGSETQYF | TGTGCCACCAGCCCCGGTCGGACAGGGTCCGAGACCCAGTACTTC
- | - | TRBJ1-2 | TRBV7-2 | CASRRGTEDGYTF | TGTGCCAGCCGCCGGGGTACAGAGGATGGCTACACCTTC
TRBD1 | - | TRBJ2-1 | TRBV19 | CASSKGQDYNEQFF | TGTGCCAGTAGCAAGGGACAGGACTACAATGAGCAGTTCTTC